This TCR beta chain was recorded in a study of T-cell memory formation after mild COVID-19. Trimming cost V 2 bases and J 0 bases, with 17 bases left between them. The CDR3 is 17 amino acids. Germline assignment: CDR1 SGHRS and CDR2 YFSETQ. Each CDR3 protein is one row after TCRdb ran MiXCR on the 5' RACE reads. The sample has around 200,000 distinct CDR3 sequences; roughly 23% are singletons. This chain joins TRBV5-1 and TRBJ1-1; D call uncertain. The receptor comes from an adult woman who had mild COVID-19 (a few samples of this study predate the infection). Cell type and time point are not known. Sequencing was carried out using PBMCs or a T cell subset sorted from them (not recorded which). The chain's CDR3 is CASSLPQSDFLNTEAFF. CDR3 DNA sequence: TGCGCCAGCAGCTTACCTCAATCGGACTTTTTGAACACTGAAGCTTTCTTT.